The 25 T cell receptor beta chains in this list originate from one sample, sequenced in a study of STAT3 mutations in large granular lymphocyte leukemia. Findings and caveats of the study: Every T-cell large granular lymphocyte leukemia patient had at least one immunodominant TCR beta clonotype.

Their antigens remain unidentified. Data came from immunoSEQ multiplex PCR; TCRdb stores just in-frame clones and leaves some out. The data hold more than 9,000 clones, with 50% to 60% observed a single time. Material for sequencing was peripheral blood mononuclear cells. The receptors were sampled from a boy younger than 18 with T-cell large granular lymphocyte leukemia. Some clones in this sample may be carry-over from other donors' samples.

This clone turned up a few times. CDR3 residues: CATGLAGGGEQFF. Written as DNA, the CDR3 is TGTGCTACCGGACTAGCGGGAGGAGGGGAGCAGTTCTTC. The genes are TRBV12-5 and TRBJ2-1; TRBD2 matches at 14 bases. Germline V lookup: CDR1 LGHNT, CDR2 FRNRAP. Losses at the gene ends were 10 bases for V and 10 bases for J; bases not matched to a gene: 6. This CDR3 has 13 residues.

In its sample, this clone was seen a few times. V and J are TRBV7-3 and TRBJ2-3, with 9 bases aligning to TRBD1. Germline values: CDR1 SGHTA, CDR2 FQGTGA. The J segment lost 4 bases and the V segment lost 4 bases, leaving 3 bases of the junction unmatched. The CDR3 totals 14 residues. The DNA for the CDR3 is TGTGCCAGCAGCTCTACAGGGGGCGCAGATACGCAGTATTTT. As protein: CASSSTGGADTQYF.

This clone was observed a handful of times. The gene calls are TRBV30 and TRBJ2-1; 12 bases match TRBD2. V dropped 3 bases and J dropped 5; count of bases not matched to a gene: 5. This CDR3 is built from 15 residues. Per the germline V gene, CDR1 is GTSNPN and CDR2 is SVGIG (reference sequence). The CDR3 DNA follows: TGTGCCTGGAGCCAACGGACTAGCGGGGACAATGAGCAGTTCTTC. Protein product: CAWSQRTSGDNEQFF.

The chain is built from TRBV2 and TRBJ1-6, with 7 bases that match TRBD1. The length of the CDR3 is 16 residues. Germline CDR1 SNHLY, CDR2 FYNNEI. Unmatched junction bases numbered 9, after V lost 3 bases and J lost 7 bases. The CDR3 spells CASSEHRGIRNSPLHF. CDR3 nucleotides: TGTGCCAGCAGTGAGCACAGGGGAATAAGGAATTCACCCCTCCACTTT.

The rearrangement uses TRBV5-1 and TRBJ1-6; 7 positions agree with TRBD1. V was pared by 1 base and J by 9 bases, with 16 bases of the junction left unmatched. Germline CDR1 and CDR2: SGHRS and YFSETQ. CDR3 length: 18 residues. The CDR3 region has the DNA TGCGCCAGCAGCTTGTCTTCGTTACAGGGGCTATTAGGTTCACCCCTCCACTTT. It translates to CASSLSSLQGLLGSPLHF.

This chain connects TRBV29-1 to TRBJ2-5; 7 nucleotides line up with TRBD1. The CDR3 contains 13 residues. CDR1 SQVTM and CDR2 ANQGSEA come from the germline V gene. After removal of 2 bases from V and 5 bases from J, the junction contained 5 bases not matched to a gene. The CDR3 protein is CSVERDRRETQYF. CDR3 sequence (DNA): TGCAGCGTTGAACGGGACAGAAGGGAGACCCAGTACTTC.

This chain joins TRBV7-8 and TRBJ1-1, with D possibly TRBD1 on 6 matching bases. Trimming took 6 bases from V and 5 from J, leaving 13 bases between them. The CDR3 consists of 13 residues. CDR1 and CDR2 (germline): SGHVS, FQNEAQ. In DNA, the CDR3 is TGTGCCAGCAGTCCAGGGACACTGACTGAAGCTTTCTTT. This sequence encodes CASSPGTLTEAFF.

The V and J genes are TRBV15 and TRBJ2-6; possibly TRBD1 for D (5 bases). Germline loops: CDR1 LNHNV, CDR2 YYDKDF (reference sequence). The CDR3 loop spans 15 amino acids. The germline V and J ends were trimmed by 6 bases and 0 bases, with 9 bases remaining between them. The chain's CDR3 is CATSIDSSGANVLTF. The CDR3 DNA is TGTGCCACCAGTATCGACAGCTCTGGGGCCAACGTCCTGACTTTC.

This chain's CDR3 is CASRMDSYNSPLHF. In DNA form, the CDR3 reads TGTGCCAGCAGAATGGACTCTTATAATTCACCCCTCCACTTT. The chain uses TRBV6-1 and TRBJ1-6; D remains unclear. The CDR3 consists of 14 residues. Germline V gene lookup returns CDR1 MNHNS and CDR2 SASEGT. Trimming left V 6 bases short and J 4 bases short, with 10 bases between.

The sample holds a few counts of this clone. V and J are TRBV29-1 and TRBJ2-3; D is unresolved. The CDR3 length is 14 residues. Germline CDR1 SQVTM, CDR2 ANQGSEA. Trimming left V 3 bases short and J 4 bases short, with 14 bases between. CDR3 sequence reads: CSVEDARVPDTQYF. For the CDR3, the DNA is TGCAGCGTTGAGGACGCTCGAGTCCCAGATACGCAGTATTTT.

This chain connects TRBV5-1 to TRBJ2-7; D is possibly TRBD1 (6 bases). The CDR3 spans 12 residues. Trimming took 7 bases from V and 4 from J, leaving 12 bases between them. Germline assignment: CDR1 SGHRS and CDR2 YFSETQ. In DNA, the CDR3 is TGCGCCAGCCGTGCCCAGGGGTACGAGCAGTACTTC. Amino acids: CASRAQGYEQYF. Complete variable domain (other parts from reference TRBV5-1 and TRBJ2-7): KAGVTQTPRYLIKTRGQQVTLSCSPISGHRSVSWYQQTPGQGLQFLFEYFSETQRNKGNFPGRFSGRQFSNSRSEMNVSTLELGDSALYLCASRAQGYEQYFGPGTRLTVT.

V and J are TRBV29-1 and TRBJ2-5; 12 bases line up with TRBD1. Looked up from germline, CDR1 is SQVTM and CDR2 is ANQGSEA. The CDR3 spans 15 residues. The trim removed 7 bases at V and 1 base at J, leaving 7 bases unmatched. The CDR3 loop is CSGGGTGGPQETQYF. The CDR3 DNA is TGCAGCGGGGGGGGGACAGGGGGCCCCCAAGAGACCCAGTACTTC.

Only a few counts were recorded for this clone. V gene TRBV5-5 combines with J gene TRBJ2-7; TRBD2 aligns across 9 bases. Germline V gives CDR1 SGHKS, CDR2 YYEKEE (reference sequence). The CDR3 has 15 amino acids. V dropped 1 base and J dropped 4; count of bases not matched to a gene: 6. CDR3 coding DNA: TGTGCCAGCAGCTTGTCATTAGCGGGGGAATACGAGCAGTACTTC. As protein: CASSLSLAGEYEQYF.

This clone was observed a few times. The CDR3 sequence is CASSTPGGAEYF. CDR3 coding DNA: TGTGCCAGCAGCACACCAGGGGGGGCGGAGTATTTT. V is TRBV7-9 and J is TRBJ2-3; D may correspond to TRBD1 or TRBD2 (7 bases each). Germline values: CDR1 SEHNR, CDR2 FQNEAQ (reference sequence). Trimming removed 5 bases at V and 13 bases at J, with 16 bases between. CDR3 length: 12 residues. Drawing the rest from reference TRBV7-9 and TRBJ2-3, the complete variable domain is DTGVSQNPRHKITKRGQNVTFRCDPISEHNRLYWYRQTLGQGPEFLTYFQNEAQLEKSRLLSDRFSAERPKGSFSTLEIQRTEQGDSAMYLCASSTPGGAEYFGPGTRLTVL.

This clone came up a few times. V and J are TRBV18 and TRBJ2-7, with 8 nucleotides matching TRBD1. V dropped 4 bases and J dropped 5; count of bases not matched to a gene: 7. Germline V lookup: CDR1 KGHSH, CDR2 LQKENI. The CDR3 covers 14 residues. This chain's CDR3 is CASSRVGQGDEQYF. The CDR3, as DNA: TGTGCCAGCTCACGCGTAGGACAGGGTGACGAGCAGTACTTC.

This clone was counted once. The V call is TRBV13, the J call TRBJ2-1; D uncertain. The CDR3 runs to 12 residues. Germline CDR1 PRHDT, CDR2 FYEKMQ (reference sequence). With 4 bases removed from V and 2 bases from J, the gap between germline ends came to 3 bases. The CDR3 spells CASSSTYNEQFF. CDR3 DNA: TGTGCCAGCAGCTCAACCTACAATGAGCAGTTCTTC.

The table lists this clone with a few counts. J is TRBJ2-7 and V is TRBV30, with TRBD2 as a possible D gene (6 bases). The ends were cut back, 3 bases at V and 2 bases at J, with 14 bases in the middle. The CDR3 extends over 14 amino acids. Germline V gene data show CDR1 as GTSNPN and CDR2 as SVGIG (reference sequence). The CDR3 spells CAWSANGGPYEQYF. CDR3 nucleotide sequence: TGTGCCTGGAGCGCCAACGGGGGTCCCTACGAGCAGTACTTC.

This clone was seen a handful of times. The CDR3 DNA follows: TGTGCCAGCTCCGGACTGAGCAATCAGCCCCAGCATTTT. Translated: CASSGLSNQPQHF. This rearrangement joins TRBV18 to TRBJ1-5, with D hard to call. The germline V and J ends were trimmed by 6 bases and 1 base, with 7 bases remaining between them. This CDR3 comprises 13 residues. Looked up from germline, CDR1 is KGHSH and CDR2 is LQKENI.

The table lists this clone with a few counts. The rearrangement uses TRBV7-2 and TRBJ1-2, with 8 nucleotides matching TRBD1. The V gene's germline CDR1 is SGHTA and CDR2 FQGNSA. The CDR3 runs 14 residues. V was pared by 6 bases and J by 7 bases, with 10 bases of the junction left unmatched. The CDR3 protein is CASRDRVGFGGYTF. The CDR3 DNA sequence: TGTGCCAGCAGGGACAGGGTTGGATTTGGTGGCTACACCTTC.

The rearrangement joins TRBV5-1 to TRBJ2-1, with 10 positions matching TRBD2. Looked up from germline, CDR1 is SGHRS and CDR2 is YFSETQ. The length of the CDR3 is 15 residues. The V segment lost 0 bases and the J segment 7 bases; nucleotides outside the gene matches: 4. CDR3 in amino acids: CASSLEASGRNEQFF. The CDR3 region has the DNA TGCGCCAGCAGCTTGGAGGCTAGCGGGAGAAATGAGCAGTTCTTC.

V usage is TRBV2 and J usage is TRBJ2-7, with 8 bases aligning to TRBD2. Germline loops: CDR1 SNHLY, CDR2 FYNNEI. This CDR3 has 14 amino acids. V trimming: 6 bases; J trimming: 2 bases; junction bases outside the gene matches: 6. The CDR3 is CASRIAGLTYEQYF. DNA of the CDR3: TGTGCCAGCAGGATAGCGGGGCTTACCTACGAGCAGTACTTC. The full variable domain, rest sourced from reference TRBV2 and TRBJ2-7, is EPEVTQTPSHQVTQMGQEVILRCVPISNHLYFYWYRQILGQKVEFLVSFYNNEISEKSEIFDDQFSVERPDGSNFTLKIRSTKLEDSAMYFCASRIAGLTYEQYFGPGTRLTVT.

The V call is TRBV28, the J call TRBJ2-3, with no clear D. Deletions cut 6 bases from V and 5 bases from J, with 9 bases between. Germline CDR1 and CDR2: MDHEN and SYDVKM. This CDR3 is built from 12 residues. The DNA for the CDR3 is TGTGCCAGCAGCCCCTTGGGAGATACGCAGTATTTT. Translating gives CASSPLGDTQYF.

The gene calls are TRBV30 and TRBJ2-6; 8 positions agree with TRBD1. Germline-derived CDR1 and CDR2 are GTSNPN and SVGIG (reference sequence). With V trimmed by 0 bases and J by 2 bases, 6 bases remained unmatched. The CDR3 has 17 amino acids. The CDR3 DNA is TGTGCCTGGAGTGTCACTGGACAGGGTCCTGGGGCCAACGTCCTGACTTTC. Encoded protein: CAWSVTGQGPGANVLTF.

This clone has more than one count but fewer than ten. The V call is TRBV25-1, the J call TRBJ2-3; TRBD1 matches 7 bases. The J segment lost 1 base and the V segment lost 4 bases, leaving 8 bases of the junction unmatched. From germline, CDR1 is MGHDK and CDR2 SYGVNS. CDR3 size: 16 residues. In DNA form, the CDR3 reads TGTGCCAGCAGTGCCGACAGGGTCTCGGGCACAGATACGCAGTATTTT. Translation: CASSADRVSGTDTQYF. Looking up the rest from reference TRBV25-1 and TRBJ2-3 gives the full variable domain: EADIYQTPRYLVIGTGKKITLECSQTMGHDKMYWYQQDPGMELHLIHYSYGVNSTEKGDLSSESTVSRIRTEHFPLTLESARPSHTSQYLCASSADRVSGTDTQYFGPGTRLTVL.

The chain links TRBV7-2 to TRBJ1-1; maybe TRBD1 (5 bases). V was shortened by 1 base and J by 4 bases, with 10 bases between the two germline ends. Germline-derived CDR1 and CDR2 are SGHTA and FQGNSA. The length of the CDR3 is 14 residues. The CDR3 region is CASSLGTRLTEAFF. The CDR3 DNA follows: TGTGCCAGCAGCTTAGGGACACGGCTCACTGAAGCTTTCTTT. The whole variable domain, remainder taken from reference TRBV7-2 and TRBJ1-1, is GAGVSQSPSNKVTEKGKDVELRCDPISGHTALYWYRQSLGQGLEFLIYFQGNSAPDKSGLPSDRFSAERTGGSVSTLTIQRTQQEDSAVYLCASSLGTRLTEAFFGQGTRLTVV.